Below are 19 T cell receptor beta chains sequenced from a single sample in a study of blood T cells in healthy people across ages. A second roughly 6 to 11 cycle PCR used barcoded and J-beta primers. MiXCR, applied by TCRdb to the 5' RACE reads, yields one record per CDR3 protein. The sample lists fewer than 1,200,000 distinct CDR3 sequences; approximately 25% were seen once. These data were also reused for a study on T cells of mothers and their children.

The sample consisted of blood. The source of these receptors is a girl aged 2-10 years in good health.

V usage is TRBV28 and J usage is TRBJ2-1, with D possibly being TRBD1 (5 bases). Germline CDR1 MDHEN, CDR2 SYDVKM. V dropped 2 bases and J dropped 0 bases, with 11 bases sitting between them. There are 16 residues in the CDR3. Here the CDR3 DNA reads TGTGCCAGCAGTTTAGGTGCGGACACCTCCTACAATGAGCAGTTCTTC. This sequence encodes CASSLGADTSYNEQFF.

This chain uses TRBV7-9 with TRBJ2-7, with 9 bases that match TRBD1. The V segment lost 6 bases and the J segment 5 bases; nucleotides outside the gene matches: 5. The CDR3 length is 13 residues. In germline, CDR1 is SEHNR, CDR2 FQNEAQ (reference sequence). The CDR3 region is CASRSGQGHEQYF. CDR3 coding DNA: TGTGCCAGCAGATCGGGACAGGGCCACGAGCAGTACTTC.

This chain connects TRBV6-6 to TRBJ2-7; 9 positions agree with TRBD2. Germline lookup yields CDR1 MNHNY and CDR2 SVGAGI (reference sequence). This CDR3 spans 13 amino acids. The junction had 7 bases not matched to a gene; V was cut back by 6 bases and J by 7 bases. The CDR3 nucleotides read TGTGCCAGCAGGGGACTAGCTTTCGAAGAGCAGTACTTC. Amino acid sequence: CASRGLAFEEQYF.

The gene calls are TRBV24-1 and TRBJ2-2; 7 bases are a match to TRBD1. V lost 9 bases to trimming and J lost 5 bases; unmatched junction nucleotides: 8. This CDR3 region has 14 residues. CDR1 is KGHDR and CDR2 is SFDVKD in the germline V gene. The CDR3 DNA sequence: TGTGCCACCCGGGACAGACTTCAGACCGGGGAGCTGTTTTTT. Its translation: CATRDRLQTGELFF.

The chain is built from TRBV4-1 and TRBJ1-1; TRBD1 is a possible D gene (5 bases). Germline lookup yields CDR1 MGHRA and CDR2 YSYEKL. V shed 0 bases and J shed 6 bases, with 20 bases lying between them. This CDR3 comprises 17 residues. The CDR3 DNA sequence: TGCGCCAGCAGCCAAGATCGGGCAGGGATCCATAAACCTGAAGCTTTCTTT. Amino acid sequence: CASSQDRAGIHKPEAFF.

The CDR3 DNA follows: TGTGCCACAGATAGGGGGACAGGGAGAAATGAGCAGTTCTTC. Its translation is CATDRGTGRNEQFF. The chain is built from TRBV12-3 or TRBV12-4 and TRBJ2-5; 9 bases line up with TRBD1. The closer fit of TRBJ2-1 to the DNA end suggests the J call may be wrong. This CDR3 contains 14 residues.

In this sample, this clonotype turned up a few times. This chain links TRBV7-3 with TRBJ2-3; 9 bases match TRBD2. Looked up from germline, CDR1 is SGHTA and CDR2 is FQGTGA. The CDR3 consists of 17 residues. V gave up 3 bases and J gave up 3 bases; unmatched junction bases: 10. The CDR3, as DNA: TGTGCCAGCAGCTTGGCGATTAGCGGGGGATTGACAGATACGCAGTATTTT. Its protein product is CASSLAISGGLTDTQYF.

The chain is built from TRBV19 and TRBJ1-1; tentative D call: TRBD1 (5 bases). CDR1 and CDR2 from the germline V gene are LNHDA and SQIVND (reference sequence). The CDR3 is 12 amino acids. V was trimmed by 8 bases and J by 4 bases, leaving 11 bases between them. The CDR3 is CASQHTGTEAFF. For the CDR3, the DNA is TGTGCCAGTCAACATACAGGCACTGAAGCTTTCTTT.

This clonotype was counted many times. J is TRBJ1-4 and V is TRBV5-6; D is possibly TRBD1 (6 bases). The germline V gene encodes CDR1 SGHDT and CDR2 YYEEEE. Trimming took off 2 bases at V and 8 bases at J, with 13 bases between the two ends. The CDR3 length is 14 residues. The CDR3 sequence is CASSFGPQGEKLFF. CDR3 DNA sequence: TGTGCCAGCAGCTTTGGACCCCAGGGGGAAAAACTGTTTTTT.

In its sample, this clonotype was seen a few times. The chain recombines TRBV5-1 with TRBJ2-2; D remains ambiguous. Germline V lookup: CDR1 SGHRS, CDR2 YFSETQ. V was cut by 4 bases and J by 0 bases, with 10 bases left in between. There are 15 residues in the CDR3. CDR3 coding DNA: TGCGCCAGCAGCAACGTGGGTGCGAACACCGGGGAGCTGTTTTTT. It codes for CASSNVGANTGELFF.

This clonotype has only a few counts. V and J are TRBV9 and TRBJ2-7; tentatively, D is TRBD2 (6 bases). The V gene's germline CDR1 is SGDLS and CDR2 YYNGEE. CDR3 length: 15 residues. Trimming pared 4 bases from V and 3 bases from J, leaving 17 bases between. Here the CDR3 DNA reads TGTGCCAGCAGCCCCGAAGCGGGTCCCCGCTACGAGCAGTACTTC. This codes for CASSPEAGPRYEQYF.

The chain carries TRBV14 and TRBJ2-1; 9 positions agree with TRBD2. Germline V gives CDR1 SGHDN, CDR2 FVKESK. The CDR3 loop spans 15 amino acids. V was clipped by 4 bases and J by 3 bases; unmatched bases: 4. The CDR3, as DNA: TGTGCCAGCAGCCCGCGAGCGGGAGGCTACAATGAGCAGTTCTTC. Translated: CASSPRAGGYNEQFF. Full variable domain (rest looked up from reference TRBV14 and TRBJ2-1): EAGVTQFPSHSVIEKGQTVTLRCDPISGHDNLYWYRRVMGKEIKFLLHFVKESKQDESGMPNNRFLAERTGGTYSTLKVQPAELEDSGVYFCASSPRAGGYNEQFFGPGTRLTVL.

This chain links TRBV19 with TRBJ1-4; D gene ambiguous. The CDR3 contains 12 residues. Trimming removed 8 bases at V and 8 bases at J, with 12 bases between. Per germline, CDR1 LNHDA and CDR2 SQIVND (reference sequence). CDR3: CASATLREKLFF. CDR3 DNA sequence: TGTGCCAGTGCGACGTTACGGGAAAAACTGTTTTTT.

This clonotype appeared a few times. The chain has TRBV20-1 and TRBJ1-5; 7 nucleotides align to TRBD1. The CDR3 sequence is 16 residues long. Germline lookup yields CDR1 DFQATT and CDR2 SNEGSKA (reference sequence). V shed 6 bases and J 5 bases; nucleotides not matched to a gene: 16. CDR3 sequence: CSAPRTGANHYQPQHF. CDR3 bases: TGCAGTGCACCACGGACAGGCGCCAACCATTATCAGCCCCAGCATTTT.

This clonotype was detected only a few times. The CDR3 DNA follows: TGTGCCAGCAGCAAGTGGTTGTTCAATGAGCAGTTCTTC. It translates to CASSKWLFNEQFF. The chain uses TRBV21-1 and TRBJ2-1. TRBV21-1 is given as a pseudogene. The CDR3 runs 13 residues.

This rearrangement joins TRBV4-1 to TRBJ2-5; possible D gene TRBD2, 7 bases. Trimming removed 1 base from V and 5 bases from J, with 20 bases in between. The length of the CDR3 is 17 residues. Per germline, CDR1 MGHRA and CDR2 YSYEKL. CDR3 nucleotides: TGCGCCAGCAGCCAAGGTCCCCCTTTAGGGGGGGAGGAGACCCAGTACTTC. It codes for CASSQGPPLGGEETQYF.

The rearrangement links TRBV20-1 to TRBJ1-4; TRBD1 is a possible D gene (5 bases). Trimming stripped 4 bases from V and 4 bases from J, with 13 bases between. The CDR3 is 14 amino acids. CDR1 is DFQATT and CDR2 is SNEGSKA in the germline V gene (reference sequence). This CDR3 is CSATSGTLNEKLFF. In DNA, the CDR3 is TGCAGTGCTACCTCGGGGACCCTTAATGAAAAACTGTTTTTT.

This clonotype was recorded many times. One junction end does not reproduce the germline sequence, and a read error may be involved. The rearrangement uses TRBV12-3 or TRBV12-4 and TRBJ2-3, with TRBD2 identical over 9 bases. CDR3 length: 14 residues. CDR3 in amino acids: CASSFGGGADTQYF. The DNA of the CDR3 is TGCGCCAGCAGCTTCGGCGGGGGGGCAGATACGCAGTATTTT.

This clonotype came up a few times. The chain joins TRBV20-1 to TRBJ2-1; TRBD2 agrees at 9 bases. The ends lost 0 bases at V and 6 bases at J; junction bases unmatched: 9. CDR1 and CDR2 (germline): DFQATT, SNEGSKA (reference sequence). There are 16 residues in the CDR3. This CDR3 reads CSARDLGAGGRNEQFF. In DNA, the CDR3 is TGCAGTGCTAGAGATCTTGGAGCGGGGGGCCGCAATGAGCAGTTCTTC.